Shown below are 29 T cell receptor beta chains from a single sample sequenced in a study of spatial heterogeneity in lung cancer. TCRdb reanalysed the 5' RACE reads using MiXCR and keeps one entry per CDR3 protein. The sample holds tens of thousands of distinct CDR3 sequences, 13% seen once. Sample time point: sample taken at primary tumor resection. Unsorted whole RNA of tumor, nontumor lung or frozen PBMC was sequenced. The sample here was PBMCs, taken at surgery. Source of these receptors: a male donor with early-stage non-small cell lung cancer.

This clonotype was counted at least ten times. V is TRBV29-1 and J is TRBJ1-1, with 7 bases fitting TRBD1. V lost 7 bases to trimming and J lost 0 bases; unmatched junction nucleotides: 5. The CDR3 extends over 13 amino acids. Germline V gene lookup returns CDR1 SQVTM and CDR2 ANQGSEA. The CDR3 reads CSALGQLNTEAFF. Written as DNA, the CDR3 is TGCAGCGCTTTGGGACAGTTGAACACTGAAGCTTTCTTT.

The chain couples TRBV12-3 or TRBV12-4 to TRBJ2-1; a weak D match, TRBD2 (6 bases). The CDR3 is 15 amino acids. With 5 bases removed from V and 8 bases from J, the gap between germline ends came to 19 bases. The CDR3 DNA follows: TGTGCCAGCAGTCCCGGGGAGGCGGGACGGGATGAGCAGTTCTTC. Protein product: CASSPGEAGRDEQFF.

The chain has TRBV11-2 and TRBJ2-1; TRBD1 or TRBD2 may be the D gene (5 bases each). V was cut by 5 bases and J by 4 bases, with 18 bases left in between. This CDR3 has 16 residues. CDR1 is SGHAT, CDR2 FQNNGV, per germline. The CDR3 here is CASSPDPGSRYNEQFF. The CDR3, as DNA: TGTGCCAGCAGCCCCGACCCAGGGAGCCGATACAATGAGCAGTTCTTC.

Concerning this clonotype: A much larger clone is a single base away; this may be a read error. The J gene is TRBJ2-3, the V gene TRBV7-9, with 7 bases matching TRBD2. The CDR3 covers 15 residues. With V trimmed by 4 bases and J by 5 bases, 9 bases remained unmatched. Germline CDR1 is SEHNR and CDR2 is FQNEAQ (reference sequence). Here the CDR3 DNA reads TGTGCCAGCAGCTATGGCGGGAGCGTCAGAGATACGCAGTATTTT. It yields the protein CASSYGGSVRDTQYF. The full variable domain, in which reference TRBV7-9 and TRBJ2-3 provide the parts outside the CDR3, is DTGVSQNPRHKITKRGQNVTFRCDPISEHNRLYWYRQTLGQGPEFLTYFQNEAQLEKSRLLSDRFSAERPKGSFSTLEIQRTEQGDSAMYLCASSYGGSVRDTQYFGPGTRLTVL.

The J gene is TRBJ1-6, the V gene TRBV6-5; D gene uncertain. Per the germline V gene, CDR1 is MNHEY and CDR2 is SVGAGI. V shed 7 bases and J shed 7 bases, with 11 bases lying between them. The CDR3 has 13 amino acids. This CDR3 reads CASTTARNSPLHF. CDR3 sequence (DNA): TGTGCCAGCACTACTGCACGGAATTCACCCCTCCACTTT.

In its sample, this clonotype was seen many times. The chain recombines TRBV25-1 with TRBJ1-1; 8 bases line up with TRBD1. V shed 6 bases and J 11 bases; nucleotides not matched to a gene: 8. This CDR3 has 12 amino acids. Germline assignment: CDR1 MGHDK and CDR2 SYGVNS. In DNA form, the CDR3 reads TGTGCCAGCAGGGAGGGACAGGTCGACGCTTTCTTT. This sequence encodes CASREGQVDAFF.

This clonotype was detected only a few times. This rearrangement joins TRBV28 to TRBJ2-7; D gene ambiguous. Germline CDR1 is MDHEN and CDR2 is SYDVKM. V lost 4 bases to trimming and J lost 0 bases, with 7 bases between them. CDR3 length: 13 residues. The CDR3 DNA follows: TGTGCCAGCAGTTCCTTCCTCTCCTACGAGCAGTACTTC. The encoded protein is CASSSFLSYEQYF.

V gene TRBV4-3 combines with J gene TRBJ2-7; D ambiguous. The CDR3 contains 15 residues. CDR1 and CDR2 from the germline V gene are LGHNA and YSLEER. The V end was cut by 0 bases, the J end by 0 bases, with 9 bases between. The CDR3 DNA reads TGCGCCAGCAGCCAAGAAGCGCTCTCCTCCTACGAGCAGTACTTC. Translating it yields CASSQEALSSYEQYF.

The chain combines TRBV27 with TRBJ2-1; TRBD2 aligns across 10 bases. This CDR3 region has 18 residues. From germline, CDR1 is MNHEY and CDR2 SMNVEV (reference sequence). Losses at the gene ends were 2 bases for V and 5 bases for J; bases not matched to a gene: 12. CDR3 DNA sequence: TGTGCCAGCAGTTTAGAGGTCCTGGGGACTAGCGAGAACAATGAGCAGTTCTTC. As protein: CASSLEVLGTSENNEQFF.

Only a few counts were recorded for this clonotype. DNA for the CDR3: TGCAGTGCTAGAGAGGGGTTTCTGAACACTGAAGCTTTCTTT. Translated: CSAREGFLNTEAFF. The gene calls are TRBV20-1 and TRBJ1-1; no firm D call. The CDR3 covers 14 residues. The V gene's germline CDR1 is DFQATT and CDR2 SNEGSKA (reference sequence). The V and J ends lost 0 bases and 0 bases respectively, with 8 bases between them.

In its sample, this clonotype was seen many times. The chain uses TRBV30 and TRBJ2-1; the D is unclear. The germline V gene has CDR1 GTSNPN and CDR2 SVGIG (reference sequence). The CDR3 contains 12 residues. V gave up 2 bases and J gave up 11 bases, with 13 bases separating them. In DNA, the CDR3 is TGTGCCTGGAGTCATGGTCTAAGTCAGCAGTTCTTC. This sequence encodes CAWSHGLSQQFF.

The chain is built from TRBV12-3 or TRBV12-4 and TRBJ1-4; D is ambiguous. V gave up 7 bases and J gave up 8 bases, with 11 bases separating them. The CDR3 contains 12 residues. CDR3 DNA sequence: TGTGCCAGCACATTTAGCTCCGAAAAACTGTTTTTT. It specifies CASTFSSEKLFF.

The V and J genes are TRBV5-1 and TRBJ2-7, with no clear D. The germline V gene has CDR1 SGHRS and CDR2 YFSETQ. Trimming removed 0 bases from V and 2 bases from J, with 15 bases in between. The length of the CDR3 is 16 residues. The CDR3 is CASSLDGRLVTYEQYF. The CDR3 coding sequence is TGCGCCAGCAGCTTGGATGGACGGTTGGTGACCTACGAGCAGTACTTC. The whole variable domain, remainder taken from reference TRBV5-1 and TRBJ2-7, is KAGVTQTPRYLIKTRGQQVTLSCSPISGHRSVSWYQQTPGQGLQFLFEYFSETQRNKGNFPGRFSGRQFSNSRSEMNVSTLELGDSALYLCASSLDGRLVTYEQYFGPGTRLTVT.

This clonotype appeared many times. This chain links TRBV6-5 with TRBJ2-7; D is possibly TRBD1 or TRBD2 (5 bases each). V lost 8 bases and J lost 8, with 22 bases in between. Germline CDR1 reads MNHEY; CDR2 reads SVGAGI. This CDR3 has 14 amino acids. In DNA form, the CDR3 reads TGTGCCAGCGCTATGCCGGGACCCTCTACGAAGCAGTACTTC. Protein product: CASAMPGPSTKQYF.

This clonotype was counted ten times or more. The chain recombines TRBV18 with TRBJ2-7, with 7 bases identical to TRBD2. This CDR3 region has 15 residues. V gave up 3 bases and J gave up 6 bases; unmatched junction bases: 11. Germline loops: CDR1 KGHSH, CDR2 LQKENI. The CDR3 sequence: CASSPQAGTIGEQYF. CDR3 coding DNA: TGTGCCAGCTCACCCCAAGCGGGAACAATTGGCGAGCAGTACTTC. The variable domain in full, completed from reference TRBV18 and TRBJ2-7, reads NAGVMQNPRHLVRRRGQEARLRCSPMKGHSHVYWYRQLPEEGLKFMVYLQKENIIDESGMPKERFSAEFPKEGPSILRIQQVVRGDSAAYFCASSPQAGTIGEQYFGPGTRLTVT.

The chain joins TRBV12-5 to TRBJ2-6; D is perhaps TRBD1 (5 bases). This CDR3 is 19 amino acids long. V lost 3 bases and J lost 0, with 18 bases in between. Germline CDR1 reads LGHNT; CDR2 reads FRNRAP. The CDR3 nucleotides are TGTGCTAGTGGTTTTCCGGTCACAGGAACTTCCTCTGGGGCCAACGTCCTGACTTTC. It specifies CASGFPVTGTSSGANVLTF.

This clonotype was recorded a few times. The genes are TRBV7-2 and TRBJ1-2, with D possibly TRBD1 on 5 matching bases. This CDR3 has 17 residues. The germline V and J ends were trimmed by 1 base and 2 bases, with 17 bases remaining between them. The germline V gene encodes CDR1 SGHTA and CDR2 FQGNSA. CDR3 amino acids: CASSLVGRAGQNYGYTF. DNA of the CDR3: TGTGCCAGCAGCTTAGTAGGCAGGGCCGGTCAAAACTATGGCTACACCTTC.

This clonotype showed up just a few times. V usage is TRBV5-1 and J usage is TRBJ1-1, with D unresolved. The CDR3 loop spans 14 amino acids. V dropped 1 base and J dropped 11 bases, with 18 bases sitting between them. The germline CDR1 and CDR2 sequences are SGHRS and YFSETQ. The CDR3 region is CASSLLVNPSEAFF. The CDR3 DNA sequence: TGCGCCAGCAGCTTGCTAGTGAACCCCTCGGAGGCTTTCTTT.

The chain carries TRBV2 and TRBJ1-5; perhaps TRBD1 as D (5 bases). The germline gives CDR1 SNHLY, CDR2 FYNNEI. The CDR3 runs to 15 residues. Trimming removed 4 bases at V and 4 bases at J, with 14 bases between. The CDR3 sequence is CASSGLGDRNQPQHF. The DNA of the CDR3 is TGTGCCAGCAGTGGGTTGGGGGACCGTAATCAGCCCCAGCATTTT.

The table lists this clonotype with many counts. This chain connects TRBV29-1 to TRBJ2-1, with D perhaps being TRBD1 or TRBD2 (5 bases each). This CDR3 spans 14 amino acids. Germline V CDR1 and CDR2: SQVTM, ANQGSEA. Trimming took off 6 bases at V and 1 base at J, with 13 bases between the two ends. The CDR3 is CSVAPGPSYNEQFF. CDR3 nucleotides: TGCAGCGTCGCACCGGGACCTTCCTACAATGAGCAGTTCTTC.

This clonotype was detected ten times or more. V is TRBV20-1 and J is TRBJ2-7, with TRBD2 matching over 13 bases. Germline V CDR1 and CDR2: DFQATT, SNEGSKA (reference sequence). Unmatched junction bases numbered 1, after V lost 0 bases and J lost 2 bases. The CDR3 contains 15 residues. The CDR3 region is CSARDGTSGTYEQYF. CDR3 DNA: TGCAGTGCTAGAGATGGGACTAGCGGGACCTACGAGCAGTACTTC.

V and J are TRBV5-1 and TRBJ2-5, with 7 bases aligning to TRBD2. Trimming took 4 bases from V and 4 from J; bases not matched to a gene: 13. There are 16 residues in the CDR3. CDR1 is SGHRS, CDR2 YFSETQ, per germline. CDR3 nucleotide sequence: TGCGCCAGCAGCCTGTTCTTGGCATCGGGAGGAGAGACCCAGTACTTC. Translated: CASSLFLASGGETQYF. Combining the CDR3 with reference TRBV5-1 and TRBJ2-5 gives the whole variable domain KAGVTQTPRYLIKTRGQQVTLSCSPISGHRSVSWYQQTPGQGLQFLFEYFSETQRNKGNFPGRFSGRQFSNSRSEMNVSTLELGDSALYLCASSLFLASGGETQYFGPGTRLLVL.

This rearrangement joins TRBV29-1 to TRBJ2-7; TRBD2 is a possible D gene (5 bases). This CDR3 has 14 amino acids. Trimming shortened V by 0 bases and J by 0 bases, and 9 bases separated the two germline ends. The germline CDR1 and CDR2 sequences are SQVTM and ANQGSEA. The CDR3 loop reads CSVEDQRFSYEQYF. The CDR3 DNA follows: TGCAGCGTTGAAGATCAGCGGTTCTCCTACGAGCAGTACTTC.

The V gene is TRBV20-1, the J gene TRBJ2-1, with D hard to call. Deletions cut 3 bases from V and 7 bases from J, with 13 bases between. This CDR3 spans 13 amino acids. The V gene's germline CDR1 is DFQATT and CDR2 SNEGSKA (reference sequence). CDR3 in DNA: TGCAGTGCTAGCCTTCTCGGTGGAAATGAGCAGTTCTTC. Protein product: CSASLLGGNEQFF.

CDR3 residues: CSARGPVGRAEAFF. DNA for the CDR3: TGCAGTGCTAGGGGCCCCGTCGGAAGAGCTGAAGCTTTCTTT. The chain is built from TRBV20-1 and TRBJ1-1; no clear D. Trimming stripped 3 bases from V and 6 bases from J, with 17 bases between. This CDR3 has 14 residues. Germline V gene sequence: CDR1 DFQATT, CDR2 SNEGSKA (reference sequence).

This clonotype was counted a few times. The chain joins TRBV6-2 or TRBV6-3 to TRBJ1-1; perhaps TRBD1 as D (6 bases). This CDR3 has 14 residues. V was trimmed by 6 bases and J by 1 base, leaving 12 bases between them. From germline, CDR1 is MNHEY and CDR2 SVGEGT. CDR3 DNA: TGTGCCAGCAGACAGACAGGTTGGAACACTGAAGCTTTCTTT. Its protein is CASRQTGWNTEAFF.

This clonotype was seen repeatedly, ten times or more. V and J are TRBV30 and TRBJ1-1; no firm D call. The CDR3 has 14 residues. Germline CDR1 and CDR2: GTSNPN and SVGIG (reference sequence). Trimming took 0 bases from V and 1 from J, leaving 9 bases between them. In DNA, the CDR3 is TGTGCCTGGAGTGTAACTCCGCCGAACACTGAAGCTTTCTTT. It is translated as CAWSVTPPNTEAFF.

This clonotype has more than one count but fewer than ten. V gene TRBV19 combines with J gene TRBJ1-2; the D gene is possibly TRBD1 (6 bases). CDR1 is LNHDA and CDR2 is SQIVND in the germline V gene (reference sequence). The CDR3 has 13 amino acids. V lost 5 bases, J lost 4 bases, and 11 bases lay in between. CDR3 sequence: CASSPRGAYGYTF. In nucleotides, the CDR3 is TGTGCCAGTAGTCCCCGGGGGGCCTATGGCTACACCTTC.

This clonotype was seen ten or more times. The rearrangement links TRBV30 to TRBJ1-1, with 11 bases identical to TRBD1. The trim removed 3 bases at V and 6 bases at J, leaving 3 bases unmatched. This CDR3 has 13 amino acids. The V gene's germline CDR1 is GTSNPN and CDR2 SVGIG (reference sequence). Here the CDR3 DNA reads TGTGCCTGGAGCCGGGACAGGGGGGCTGAAGCTTTCTTT. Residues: CAWSRDRGAEAFF. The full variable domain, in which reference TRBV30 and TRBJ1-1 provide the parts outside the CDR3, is SQTIHQWPATLVQPVGSPLSLECTVEGTSNPNLYWYRQAAGRGLQLLFYSVGIGQISSEVPQNLSASRPQDRQFILSSKKLLLSDSGFYLCAWSRDRGAEAFFGQGTRLTVV.